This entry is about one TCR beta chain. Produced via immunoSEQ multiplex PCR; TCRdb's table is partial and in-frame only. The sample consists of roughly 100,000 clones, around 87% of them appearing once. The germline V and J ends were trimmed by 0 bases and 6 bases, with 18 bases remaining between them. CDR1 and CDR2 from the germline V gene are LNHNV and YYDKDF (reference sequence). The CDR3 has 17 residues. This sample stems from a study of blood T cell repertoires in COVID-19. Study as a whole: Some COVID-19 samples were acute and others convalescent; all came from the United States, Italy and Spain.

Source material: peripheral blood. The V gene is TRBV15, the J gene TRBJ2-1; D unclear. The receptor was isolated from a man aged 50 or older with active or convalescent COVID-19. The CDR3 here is CATSRDQVYLNRNEQFF. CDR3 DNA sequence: TGTGCCACCAGCAGAGATCAAGTTTACTTGAATCGCAATGAGCAGTTCTTC.